The clone carrying this TCR beta chain was detected a few times. These data are taken from a study of blood T cell repertoires in COVID-19. Study overall: Collection of acute and convalescent COVID-19 samples took place in the United States, Italy and Spain. Nucleic acid was either cDNA or gDNA, and it came from T cells, B-cell-depleted T cells, or PBMCs.

Study processing details: Researchers report that nucleated cell counts were estimated from reference gene primer amplification. Clones were sequenced by immunoSEQ multiplex PCR, and TCRdb holds only the in-frame ones, with some missing. V and J calls plus clone size are reproduced from that table; the DNA served to infer D and trimming. This table holds about 130,000 clones, around 83% found once. The ends lost 4 bases at V and 7 bases at J; junction bases unmatched: 12. CDR1 is SGHRS, CDR2 YFSETQ, per germline. The CDR3 has 16 residues. The chain joins TRBV5-1 to TRBJ2-1; 9 bases agree with TRBD2. The material sequenced was peripheral blood. This TCR was recovered from a man aged 60 to 75 with acute or convalescent COVID-19. The CDR3: CASSALTSGLGNEQFF. The CDR3 DNA reads as TGCGCCAGCAGCGCCCTTACTAGCGGGTTGGGGAATGAGCAGTTCTTC.